This entry lists 31 T cell receptor beta chains sequenced from one sample in a study of shared clonotypes between healthy human individuals. The assay was immunoSEQ multiplex PCR, and TCRdb's table has in-frame clones only and misses some. Of under 1,100,000 clones listed, roughly 80% are singletons. Sequenced: memory CD4+ T cells sorted from blood. Subset meaning: CD45RA-negative fraction. These TCRs come from a man between 18 and 29 years old in good health.

The gene calls are TRBV14 and TRBJ1-4; D is unresolved. Germline CDR1 reads SGHDN; CDR2 reads FVKESK. V shed 1 base and J shed 7 bases, with 13 bases lying between them. The CDR3 loop spans 15 amino acids. CDR3 sequence (DNA): TGTGCCAGCAGCCAAGTAGGATTCAGGCCTGAAAAACTGTTTTTT. Protein: CASSQVGFRPEKLFF.

This clone was counted a single time. The chain combines TRBV6-5 with TRBJ1-5, with D possibly being TRBD1 (5 bases). The CDR3 runs to 15 residues. Germline CDR1 is MNHEY and CDR2 is SVGAGI. Trimming pared 6 bases from V and 0 bases from J, leaving 12 bases between. The CDR3 loop reads CASSTRGNSNQPQHF. The CDR3 DNA reads as TGTGCCAGCAGCACACGGGGGAATAGCAATCAGCCCCAGCATTTT.

CDR3 in amino acids: CASRRRALKYLAGSQETQYF. The CDR3 DNA is TGTGCCAGCAGACGTCGGGCTTTAAAATACCTAGCGGGGAGCCAAGAGACCCAGTACTTC. The chain combines TRBV6-8 with TRBJ2-5, with TRBD2 identical over 9 bases. The CDR3 runs 20 residues. Germline V gene lookup returns CDR1 MNHGY and CDR2 SAAAGT. V lost 6 bases, J lost 1 base, and 21 bases stayed unmatched.

The chain employs TRBV28 and TRBJ1-4, with 9 bases aligning to TRBD1. This CDR3 comprises 15 residues. Germline V gene lookup returns CDR1 MDHEN and CDR2 SYDVKM. V lost 5 bases and J lost 4; bases outside the gene matches: 5. CDR3 loop: CASSNRGPGNEKLFF. Here the CDR3 DNA reads TGTGCCAGCAGTAACAGGGGGCCGGGTAATGAAAAACTGTTTTTT.

V usage is TRBV27 and J usage is TRBJ2-3; D remains ambiguous. CDR1 MNHEY and CDR2 SMNVEV come from the germline V gene (reference sequence). CDR3 length equals 14 residues. Trimming stripped 3 bases from V and 2 bases from J, with 9 bases between. The CDR3 here is CASSFWTDTDTQYF. CDR3 sequence (DNA): TGTGCCAGCAGTTTTTGGACGGACACAGATACGCAGTATTTT.

The V gene is TRBV10-2, the J gene TRBJ1-2, with D unresolved. The germline V gene has CDR1 WSHSY and CDR2 SAAADI. Trimming cost V 5 bases and J 7 bases, with 17 bases left between them. The CDR3 runs 14 residues. The CDR3 coding sequence is TGCGCCAGCAGTTTTGGAGCGAGGGTAGGTGGCTACACCTTC. Its protein is CASSFGARVGGYTF.

The gene calls are TRBV7-2 and TRBJ2-2; 9 bases match TRBD2. J lost 3 bases, V lost 5 bases, and 4 bases had no gene match. Looked up from germline, CDR1 is SGHTA and CDR2 is FQGNSA. The CDR3 is made up of 15 amino acids. CDR3 in amino acids: CASSPPSGDTGELFF. In DNA, the CDR3 is TGTGCCAGCAGCCCCCCTAGCGGGGACACCGGGGAGCTGTTTTTT.

The gene calls are TRBV27 and TRBJ2-3; 9 nucleotides agree with TRBD2. The CDR3 length is 16 residues. J gave up 0 bases and V 2 bases, and 3 bases lay outside the gene matches. Germline values: CDR1 MNHEY, CDR2 SMNVEV (reference sequence). The CDR3 DNA is TGTGCCAGCAGTTTAAGGCGGGGGGGAAGCACAGATACGCAGTATTTT. Amino acids: CASSLRRGGSTDTQYF.

This rearrangement joins TRBV2 to TRBJ2-2; TRBD2 matches at 8 bases. The CDR3 is 15 residues long. With 8 bases clipped from V and 4 bases from J, the junction kept 9 bases outside the gene matches. CDR1 and CDR2 from the germline V gene are SNHLY and FYNNEI. The CDR3 spells CASLKGLAGTGELFF. As DNA, the CDR3 is TGTGCCAGCTTAAAGGGGCTAGCGGGCACCGGGGAGCTGTTTTTT.

The chain recombines TRBV7-9 with TRBJ2-2; no reliable D call. Germline loops: CDR1 SEHNR, CDR2 FQNEAQ (reference sequence). The CDR3 has 13 residues. Trimming took 2 bases from V and 7 from J, leaving 8 bases between them. This chain's CDR3 is CASSLSADGELFF. Here the CDR3 DNA reads TGTGCCAGCAGCTTATCGGCGGACGGGGAGCTGTTTTTT.

This clone appeared a single time. The chain couples TRBV5-1 to TRBJ2-3, with a tentative D call TRBD2 (6 bases). CDR3 length: 15 amino acids. Trimming cost V 1 base and J 1 base, with 10 bases left between them. The V gene's germline CDR1 is SGHRS and CDR2 YFSETQ. The CDR3 loop reads CASSLLAVRTDTQYF. The CDR3 nucleotides read TGCGCCAGCAGCTTGTTAGCGGTACGCACAGATACGCAGTATTTT.

The chain links TRBV28 to TRBJ1-2, with unresolved D. The CDR3 extends over 11 amino acids. V was shortened by 8 bases and J by 2 bases, with 6 bases between the two germline ends. Germline V gene lookup returns CDR1 MDHEN and CDR2 SYDVKM. As DNA, the CDR3 is TGTGCCAGCCGCCTAAACTATGGCTACACCTTC. This translates into CASRLNYGYTF.

This chain joins TRBV2 and TRBJ2-5; 10 bases map to TRBD2. Germline-derived CDR1 and CDR2 are SNHLY and FYNNEI. The ends lost 3 bases at V and 7 bases at J; junction bases unmatched: 8. The CDR3 length is 15 residues. This CDR3 reads CASSDRAGGQRTQYF. CDR3 coding DNA: TGTGCCAGCAGTGACCGAGCGGGGGGGCAAAGGACCCAGTACTTC.

In its sample, this clone was seen once. This chain connects TRBV7-2 to TRBJ2-3, with a weak D call TRBD2 (6 bases). V was cut by 5 bases and J by 2 bases, with 11 bases left in between. The V gene's germline CDR1 is SGHTA and CDR2 FQGNSA. CDR3 length equals 14 residues. The chain's CDR3 is CASSPGLYTDTQYF. Here the CDR3 DNA reads TGTGCCAGCAGCCCGGGACTGTACACAGATACGCAGTATTTT.

The rearrangement links TRBV19 to TRBJ1-5; no firm D call. The V end lost 6 bases, the J end lost 6 bases, and 9 bases lay between the germline ends. Germline-derived CDR1 and CDR2 are LNHDA and SQIVND (reference sequence). The CDR3 runs 12 residues. In nucleotides, the CDR3 is TGTGCCAGTAGATCGTACAGTCAGCCCCAGCATTTT. This encodes CASRSYSQPQHF.

The chain employs TRBV11-3 and TRBJ2-7; D could derive from TRBD1 or TRBD2 (5 bases each). V gave up 5 bases and J gave up 6 bases, with 11 bases separating them. This CDR3 is built from 12 residues. Germline assignment: CDR1 SGHNT and CDR2 YENEEA. CDR3 nucleotides: TGTGCCAGCAGCCGAGGGGCTGGCGAGCAGTACTTC. This gives the protein CASSRGAGEQYF.

The J gene is TRBJ2-3, the V gene TRBV4-3, with D possibly being TRBD2 (6 bases). CDR1 LGHNA and CDR2 YSLEER come from the germline V gene. V gave up 0 bases and J gave up 5 bases, with 15 bases separating them. The CDR3 has 16 residues. This chain's CDR3 is CASSQDGGGTGDTQYF. CDR3 DNA: TGCGCCAGCAGCCAAGATGGAGGCGGGACGGGAGATACGCAGTATTTT.

This chain joins TRBV7-2 and TRBJ2-5; D is unclear. The length of the CDR3 is 14 residues. Germline V lookup: CDR1 SGHTA, CDR2 FQGNSA. V was shortened by 2 bases and J by 2 bases, with 9 bases between the two germline ends. DNA for the CDR3: TGTGCCAGCAGCTTAAGGCTCCCACAAGAGACCCAGTACTTC. This codes for CASSLRLPQETQYF.

This chain uses TRBV7-2 with TRBJ2-1, with D uncertain. The germline V gene has CDR1 SGHTA and CDR2 FQGNSA. This CDR3 has 14 residues. V shed 0 bases and J shed 7 bases, with 10 bases lying between them. Here the CDR3 DNA reads TGTGCCAGCAGCTTAGCATCGGATAGGAATGAGCAGTTCTTC. Its protein is CASSLASDRNEQFF.

The chain is built from TRBV28 and TRBJ2-7; perhaps TRBD2 as D (6 bases). V lost 8 bases and J 6 bases, leaving 17 bases between the germline ends. CDR1 and CDR2 from the germline V gene are MDHEN and SYDVKM. The CDR3 runs to 13 residues. CDR3 residues: CASGFSRSGEQYF. The CDR3 DNA reads TGTGCCAGCGGATTCTCTCGTAGCGGCGAGCAGTACTTC.

The rearrangement uses TRBV6-1 and TRBJ2-7; 11 nucleotides agree with TRBD2. V lost 5 bases, J lost 4 bases, and 4 bases stayed unmatched. This CDR3 contains 14 residues. Germline CDR1 is MNHNS and CDR2 is SASEGT. CDR3 in amino acids: CASSKTSGTYEQYF. The CDR3 DNA follows: TGTGCCAGCAGTAAGACTAGCGGGACTTACGAGCAGTACTTC.

This chain links TRBV7-3 with TRBJ2-5; 7 bases match TRBD1. The V and J ends lost 5 bases and 2 bases, in that order; junction bases with no gene match: 8. This CDR3 is built from 15 residues. The germline gives CDR1 SGHTA, CDR2 FQGTGA. CDR3 sequence reads: CASSRTGGKQETQYF. CDR3 DNA sequence: TGTGCCAGCAGCCGGACAGGCGGAAAACAAGAGACCCAGTACTTC. The variable domain in full, completed from reference TRBV7-3 and TRBJ2-5, reads GAGVSQTPSNKVTEKGKYVELRCDPISGHTALYWYRQSLGQGPEFLIYFQGTGAADDSGLPNDRFFAVRPEGSVSTLKIQRTERGDSAVYLCASSRTGGKQETQYFGPGTRLLVL.

The chain employs TRBV5-4 and TRBJ1-5; D is possibly TRBD1 (5 bases). There are 15 residues in the CDR3. Germline V gives CDR1 SGHNT, CDR2 YYREEE (reference sequence). The V and J ends lost 6 bases and 4 bases respectively, with 17 bases between them. The CDR3 here is CASTTPSGENQPQHF. Here the CDR3 DNA reads TGTGCCAGCACCACTCCTTCGGGGGAAAATCAGCCCCAGCATTTT.

This clone occurred once. The chain employs TRBV30 and TRBJ1-2; 10 nucleotides agree with TRBD1. V lost 5 bases, J lost 2 bases, and 2 bases stayed unmatched. There are 13 residues in the CDR3. The germline V gene encodes CDR1 GTSNPN and CDR2 SVGIG (reference sequence). The CDR3: CAWGTGDNYGYTF. Written as DNA, the CDR3 is TGTGCCTGGGGGACAGGGGACAACTATGGCTACACCTTC. Full variable domain (missing parts from reference TRBV30 and TRBJ1-2): SQTIHQWPATLVQPVGSPLSLECTVEGTSNPNLYWYRQAAGRGLQLLFYSVGIGQISSEVPQNLSASRPQDRQFILSSKKLLLSDSGFYLCAWGTGDNYGYTFGSGTRLTVV.

The chain joins TRBV7-9 to TRBJ1-4; weak D call: TRBD1 (5 bases). The ends were cut back, 1 base at V and 5 bases at J, with 14 bases in the middle. This CDR3 has 16 amino acids. Germline V gene data show CDR1 as SEHNR and CDR2 as FQNEAQ (reference sequence). Here the CDR3 DNA reads TGTGCCAGCAGCTTAGTTTTTGGGGGTTTAAATGAAAAACTGTTTTTT. It codes for CASSLVFGGLNEKLFF.

J is TRBJ2-3 and V is TRBV5-1; D is ambiguous. The CDR3 is made up of 13 amino acids. CDR1 is SGHRS and CDR2 is YFSETQ in the germline V gene. The V and J ends lost 6 bases and 4 bases respectively, with 12 bases between them. In DNA, the CDR3 is TGCGCCAGCACCACGTTGCCGTCAGATACGCAGTATTTT. Translated: CASTTLPSDTQYF.

The chain has TRBV21-1 and TRBJ1-6. TRBV21-1 has pseudogene status. There are 16 residues in the CDR3. In DNA form, the CDR3 reads TGTGCCAGCAGCCTCCTCGGGGGGCGCGGGAATTCACCCCTCCACTTT. This translates into CASSLLGGRGNSPLHF.

This clone was observed a handful of times. The rearrangement links TRBV4-1 to TRBJ1-2; 7 bases align to TRBD1. Germline CDR1 MGHRA, CDR2 YSYEKL. J was trimmed by 5 bases and V by 1 base; bases with no gene match: 10. This CDR3 spans 16 amino acids. The CDR3 nucleotides read TGCGCCAGCAGCCAAGGGGGGCAGGGGGTTTGGTATGGCTACACCTTC. Its translation is CASSQGGQGVWYGYTF.

The J gene is TRBJ2-5, the V gene TRBV2; 9 bases align to TRBD2. CDR1 is SNHLY and CDR2 is FYNNEI in the germline V gene. The CDR3 totals 16 residues. J was trimmed by 1 base and V by 6 bases; bases with no gene match: 9. The DNA for the CDR3 is TGTGCCAGCAGAATTAGTACTAGCGGGCTCCAAGAGACCCAGTACTTC. This codes for CASRISTSGLQETQYF.

The chain is built from TRBV4-1 and TRBJ2-2; D is uncertain. The CDR3 is 14 residues long. Germline lookup yields CDR1 MGHRA and CDR2 YSYEKL. V dropped 0 bases and J dropped 2 bases, with 4 bases sitting between them. The CDR3 nucleotides read TGCGCCAGCAGCCAAGATCGAAACACCGGGGAGCTGTTTTTT. Translation: CASSQDRNTGELFF.

This sequence joins TRBV5-6 and TRBJ2-2; D ambiguous. The CDR3 length is 15 residues. The germline V and J ends were trimmed by 0 bases and 5 bases, with 11 bases remaining between them. Germline V CDR1 and CDR2: SGHDT, YYEEEE. CDR3 protein: CASSLVARPTGELFF. The CDR3 coding sequence is TGTGCCAGCAGCTTGGTGGCCAGGCCGACCGGGGAGCTGTTTTTT.